This T cell receptor beta chain was recovered during a study of T cell changes during pregnancy in multiple sclerosis. The protocol was immunoSEQ multiplex PCR, while the TCRdb copy is restricted to in-frame clones and leaves out a portion. The sample lists under 70,000 clones, roughly nine tenths seen once, with 1% to 1.5% in the top ten. The germline V gene has CDR1 SGDLS and CDR2 YYNGEE. The length of the CDR3 is 14 residues. V was trimmed by 0 bases and J by 7 bases, leaving 8 bases between them. This clonotype was sampled from a female donor in good health, enrolled as a control in a pregnancy study. The chain links TRBV9 to TRBJ1-6, with a tentative D call TRBD1 (6 bases). The sequencing used peripheral blood, collected after pregnancy. CDR3 nucleotide sequence: TGTGCCAGCAGCGTAGGACAGGAAAATTCACCCCTCCACTTT. Residues: CASSVGQENSPLHF.